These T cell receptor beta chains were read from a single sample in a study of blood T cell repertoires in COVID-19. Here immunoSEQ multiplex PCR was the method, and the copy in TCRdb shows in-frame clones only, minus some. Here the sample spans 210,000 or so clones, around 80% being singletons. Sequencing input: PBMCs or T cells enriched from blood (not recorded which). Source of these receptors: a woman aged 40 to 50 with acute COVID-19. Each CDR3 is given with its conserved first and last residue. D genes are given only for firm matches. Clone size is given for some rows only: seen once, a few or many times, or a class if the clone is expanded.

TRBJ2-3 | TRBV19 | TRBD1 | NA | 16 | TGTGCCAGTAGTAGGGCGTTGGACAGGAGTCCAGATACGCAGTATTTT | CASSRALDRSPDTQYF
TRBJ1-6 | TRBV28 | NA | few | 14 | TGTGCCAGCAGTTACAGGGTCGACAATTCACCCCTCCACTTT | CASSYRVDNSPLHF
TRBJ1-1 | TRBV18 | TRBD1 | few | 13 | TGTGCCAGCTCACCTCGGGGACAGTATGAAGCTTTCTTT | CASSPRGQYEAFF
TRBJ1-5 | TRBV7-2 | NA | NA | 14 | TGTGCCAGCAGCTTAGCCAGGAACAATCAGCCCCAGCATTTT | CASSLARNNQPQHF
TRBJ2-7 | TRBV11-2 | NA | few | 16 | TGTGCCAGCAGCCGTGGGGGGGGCGCCGTTACCTACGAGCAGTACTTC | CASSRGGGAVTYEQYF
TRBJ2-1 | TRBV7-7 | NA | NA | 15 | TGTGCTAGCAGCCCGGTCCCTAGGCCCTACAATGAGCAGTTCTTC | CASSPVPRPYNEQFF
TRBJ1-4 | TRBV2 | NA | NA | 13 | TGTGCCAGCAGTCTTAGGATTGGGGCAAAACTGTTTTTT | CASSLRIGAKLFF
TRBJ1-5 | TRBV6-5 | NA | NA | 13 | TGTGCCAGCAGTTACGATACTTATCAGCCCCAGCATTTT | CASSYDTYQPQHF
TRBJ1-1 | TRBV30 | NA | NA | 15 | TGTGCCTGGAGTGAGGCAGGATACATGAACACTGAAGCTTTCTTT | CAWSEAGYMNTEAFF
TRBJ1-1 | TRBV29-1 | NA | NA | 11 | TGCAGCGTTGACAGGGAAACTGAAGCTTTCTTT | CSVDRETEAFF
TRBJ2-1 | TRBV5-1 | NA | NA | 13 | TGCGCCAGCAGCTTGGATGACACCGGCGAGCAGTTCTTC | CASSLDDTGEQFF
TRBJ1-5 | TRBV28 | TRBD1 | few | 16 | TGTGCCAGCAACGTAGACAGGGGAGTAAGCAATCAGCCCCAGCATTTT | CASNVDRGVSNQPQHF
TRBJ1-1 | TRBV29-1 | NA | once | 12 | TGCAGCGTTGAAGATGATGGGGAGGGGAGCGTTTTT | CSVEDDGEGSVF
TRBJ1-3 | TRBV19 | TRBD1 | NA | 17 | TGTGCCAGTAGTATTATCGATGGACAGGGTGCTGGAAACACCATATATTTT | CASSIIDGQGAGNTIYF
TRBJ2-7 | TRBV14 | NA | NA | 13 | TGTGCCAGCGGGCCCCAGGGCTCCTACGAGCAGTACTTC | CASGPQGSYEQYF
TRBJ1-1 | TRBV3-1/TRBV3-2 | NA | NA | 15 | TGTGCCAGCAGAAACCAAGGTGGGCTGCTCACTGAAGCTTTCTTT | CASRNQGGLLTEAFF
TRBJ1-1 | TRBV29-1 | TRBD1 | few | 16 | TGCAGCGTTGAAGTGGGGGACAGGAGGCCTAACACTGAAGCTTTCTTT | CSVEVGDRRPNTEAFF
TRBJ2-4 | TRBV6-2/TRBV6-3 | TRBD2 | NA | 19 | TGTGCCAGCAGTAAGGGACTAGCGGGGGGTTTTGGGGCCAAAAACATTCAGTACTTC | CASSKGLAGGFGAKNIQYF